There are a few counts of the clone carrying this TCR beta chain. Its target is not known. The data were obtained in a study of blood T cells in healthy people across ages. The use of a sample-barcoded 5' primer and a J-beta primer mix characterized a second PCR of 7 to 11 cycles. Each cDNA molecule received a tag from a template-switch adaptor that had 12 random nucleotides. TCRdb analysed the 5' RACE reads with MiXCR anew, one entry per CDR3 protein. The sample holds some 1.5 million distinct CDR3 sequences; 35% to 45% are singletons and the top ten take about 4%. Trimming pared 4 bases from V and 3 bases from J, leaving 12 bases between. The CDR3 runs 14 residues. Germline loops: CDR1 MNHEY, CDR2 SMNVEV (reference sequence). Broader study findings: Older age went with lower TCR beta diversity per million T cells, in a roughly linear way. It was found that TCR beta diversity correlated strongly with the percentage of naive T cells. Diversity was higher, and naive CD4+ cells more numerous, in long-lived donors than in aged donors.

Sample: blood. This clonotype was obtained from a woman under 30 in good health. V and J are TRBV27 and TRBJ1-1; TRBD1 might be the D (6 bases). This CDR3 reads CASSSWGPDTEAFF. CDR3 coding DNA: TGTGCCAGCAGTTCGTGGGGGCCGGACACTGAAGCTTTCTTT.